This TCR beta chain comes out of a study of T cells in Graves' hyperthyroidism and ophthalmopathy. The germline CDR1 and CDR2 sequences are LGHNA and YSLEER. The CDR3 extends over 16 amino acids. V was pared by 4 bases and J by 8 bases, with 23 bases between. Amplified TCR beta CDR3 regions derived from RNA transcripts. The HTBI primer set served for first-round RT-PCR of the TCR CDR3. TCRdb passed the multiplex PCR reads through MiXCR, listing each CDR3 protein once. The sample lists just under 750,000 distinct CDR3 sequences; roughly a third were seen once. This clonotype was found a few times. The chain employs TRBV4-3 and TRBJ1-2; the D gene is possibly TRBD1 (5 bases). The sequenced sample was blood. The clonotype comes from a woman aged 40 to 50 with Graves' hyperthyroidism. CDR3 region: CASSPIGDRREGGYTF. The CDR3 DNA sequence: TGCGCCAGCAGCCCGATAGGAGACAGACGCGAGGGCGGCTACACCTTC.